Below, one T cell receptor beta chain is given with its context. The data were taken from a study of T-cell memory formation after mild COVID-19. Via MiXCR, TCRdb re-called the 5' RACE reads, giving one row per CDR3 protein. The table shows fewer than 300,000 distinct CDR3 sequences, with approximately 19% occurring only once. Per germline, CDR1 LGHDT and CDR2 YNNKEL (reference sequence). The V end was cut by 0 bases, the J end by 6 bases, with 13 bases between. This CDR3 spans 15 amino acids. This chain joins TRBV3-1 and TRBJ2-3, with D perhaps assigned TRBD1 or TRBD2 (5 bases each). The sequence came from a man in his late teens or twenties who had mild COVID-19 (a few samples of this study predate the infection). Cell type and time point are not known. Sequenced input: PBMCs or a T cell subset sorted from them (not recorded which). The CDR3 spells CASSQDGAGSDTQYF. CDR3 nucleotides: TGTGCCAGCAGCCAAGACGGGGCAGGGTCGGATACGCAGTATTTT.